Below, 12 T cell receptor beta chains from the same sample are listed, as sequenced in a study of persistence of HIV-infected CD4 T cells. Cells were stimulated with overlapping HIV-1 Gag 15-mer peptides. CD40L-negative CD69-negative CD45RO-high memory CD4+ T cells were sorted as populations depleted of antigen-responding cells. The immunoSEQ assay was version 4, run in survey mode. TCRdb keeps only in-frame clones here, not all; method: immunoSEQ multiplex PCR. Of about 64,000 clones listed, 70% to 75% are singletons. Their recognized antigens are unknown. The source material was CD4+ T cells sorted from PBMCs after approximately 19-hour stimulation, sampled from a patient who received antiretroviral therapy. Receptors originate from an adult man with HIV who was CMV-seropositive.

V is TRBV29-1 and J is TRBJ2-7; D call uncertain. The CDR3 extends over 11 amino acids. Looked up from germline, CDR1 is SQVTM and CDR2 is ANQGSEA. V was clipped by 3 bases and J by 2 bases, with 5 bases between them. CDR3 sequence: CSVETTYEQYF. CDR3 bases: TGCAGCGTTGAGACCACCTACGAGCAGTACTTC.

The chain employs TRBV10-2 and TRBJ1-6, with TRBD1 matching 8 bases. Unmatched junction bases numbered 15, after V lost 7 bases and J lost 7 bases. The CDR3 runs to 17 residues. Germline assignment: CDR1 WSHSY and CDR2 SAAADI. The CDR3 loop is CASTPTGTGWANSPLHF. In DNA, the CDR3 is TGCGCCAGCACTCCAACCGGGACAGGCTGGGCGAATTCACCCCTCCACTTT.

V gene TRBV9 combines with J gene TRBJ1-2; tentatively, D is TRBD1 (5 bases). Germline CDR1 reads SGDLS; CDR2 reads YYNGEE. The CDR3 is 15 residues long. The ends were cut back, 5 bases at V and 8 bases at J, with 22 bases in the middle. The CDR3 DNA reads TGTGCCAGCAGGCCGGGGGGAGGCACCGGTCGGGGCTACACCTTC. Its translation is CASRPGGGTGRGYTF.

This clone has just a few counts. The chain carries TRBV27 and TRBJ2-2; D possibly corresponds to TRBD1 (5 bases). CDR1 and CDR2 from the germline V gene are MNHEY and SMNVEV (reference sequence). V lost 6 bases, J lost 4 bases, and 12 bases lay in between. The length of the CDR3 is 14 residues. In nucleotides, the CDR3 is TGTGCCAGCAGGCTTGACAGCTCCACCGGGGAGCTGTTTTTT. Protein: CASRLDSSTGELFF.

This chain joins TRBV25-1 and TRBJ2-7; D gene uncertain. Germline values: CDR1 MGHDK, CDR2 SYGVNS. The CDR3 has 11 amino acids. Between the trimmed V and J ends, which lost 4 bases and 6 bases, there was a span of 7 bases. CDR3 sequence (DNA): TGTGCCAGCAGTGGGACCCGCGAGCAGTACTTC. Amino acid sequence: CASSGTREQYF.

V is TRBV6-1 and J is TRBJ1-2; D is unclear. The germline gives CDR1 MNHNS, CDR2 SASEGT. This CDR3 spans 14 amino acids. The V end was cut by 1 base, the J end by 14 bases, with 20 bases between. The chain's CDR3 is CASSEGWEAAAKTF. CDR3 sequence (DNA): TGTGCCAGCAGTGAAGGCTGGGAGGCCGCAGCCAAAACCTTC.

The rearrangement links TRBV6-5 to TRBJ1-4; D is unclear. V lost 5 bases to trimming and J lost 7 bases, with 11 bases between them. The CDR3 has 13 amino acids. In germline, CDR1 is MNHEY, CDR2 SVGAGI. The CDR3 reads CASSRIDGEKLFF. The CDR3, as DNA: TGTGCCAGCAGTCGAATAGACGGTGAAAAACTGTTTTTT.

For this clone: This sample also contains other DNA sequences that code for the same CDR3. The CDR3 protein is CASSQTDTQYF. CDR3 sequence (DNA): TGTGCCAGCAGCCAGACAGATACGCAGTATTTT. This rearrangement joins TRBV3-1 (or the pseudogene TRBV3-2) to TRBJ2-3; the D is unclear. The CDR3 length is 11 residues. Between the trimmed V and J ends, which lost 3 bases and 3 bases, there was a span of 1 base. From germline, CDR1 is LGHDT and CDR2 YNNKEL (reference sequence).

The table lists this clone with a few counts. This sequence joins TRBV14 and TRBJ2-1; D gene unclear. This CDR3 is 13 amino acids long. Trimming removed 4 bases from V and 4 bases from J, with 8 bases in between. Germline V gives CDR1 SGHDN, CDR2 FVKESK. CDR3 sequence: CASSPGLYNEQFF. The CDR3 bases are TGTGCCAGCAGCCCGGGTCTATACAATGAGCAGTTCTTC.

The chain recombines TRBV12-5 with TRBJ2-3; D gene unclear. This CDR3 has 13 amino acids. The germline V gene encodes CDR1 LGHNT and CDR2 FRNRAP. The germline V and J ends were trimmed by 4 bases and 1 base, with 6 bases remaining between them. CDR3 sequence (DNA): TGTGCTAGTGGTTCCTGGGGCACAGATACGCAGTATTTT. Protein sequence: CASGSWGTDTQYF.

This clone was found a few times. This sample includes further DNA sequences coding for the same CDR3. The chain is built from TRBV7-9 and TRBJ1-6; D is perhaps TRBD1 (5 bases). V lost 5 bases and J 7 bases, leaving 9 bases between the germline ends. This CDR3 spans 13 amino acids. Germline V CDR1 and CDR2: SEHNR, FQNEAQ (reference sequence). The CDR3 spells CASSSDRNSPLHF. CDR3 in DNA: TGTGCCAGCAGCAGTGACAGAAATTCACCCCTCCACTTT.

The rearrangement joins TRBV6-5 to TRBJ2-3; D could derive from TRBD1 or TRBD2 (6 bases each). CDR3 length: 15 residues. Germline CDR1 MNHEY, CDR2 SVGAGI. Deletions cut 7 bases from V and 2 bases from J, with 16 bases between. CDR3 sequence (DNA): TGTGCCAGCACCCTACGGGGGCAGTTCACAGATACGCAGTATTTT. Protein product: CASTLRGQFTDTQYF.